This T cell receptor beta chain comes out of a study of T-cell reconstitution after alpha-beta-depleted transplantation in children. Unique molecular identifiers were incorporated into the prepared TCRbeta library. TCRdb reanalysed the PCR reads using MiXCR and keeps one entry per CDR3 protein. The data show around 380,000 distinct CDR3 sequences, with approximately 10% seen just once and roughly 6% held by the top ten. Trimming pared 8 bases from V and 7 bases from J, leaving 11 bases between. Germline values: CDR1 MNHNS, CDR2 SASEGT. The CDR3 runs 12 residues. V usage is TRBV6-1 and J usage is TRBJ2-2, with D uncertain. This material consisted of PBMCs from the stem cell graft donor, taken from the stem cell graft. The sequence came from a human donor who donated a stem cell graft to a child with acute myeloid leukemia. The CDR3 bases are TGTGCCAGCGTCGACTTGAGCGGGGAGCTGTTTTTT. Translating it yields CASVDLSGELFF.